This entry is about one TCR beta chain. Its antigen is still unknown. Sequencing used immunoSEQ multiplex PCR; TCRdb keeps in-frame clones, though not all of them. Of approximately 49,000 clones in the sample, 80% to 90% are singletons; the top ten hold 28%. The sample belongs to a study of radiotherapy plus CTLA-4 blockade in lung cancer. Study details: Patients showed objective responses in 15% to 20% of cases, and disease control was achieved by over 25%.

With ipilimumab providing CTLA-4 blockade, focal radiation was administered to patients who had chemo-refractory metastatic non-small-cell lung cancer. With 4 bases removed from V and 2 bases from J, the gap between germline ends came to 17 bases. The CDR3 totals 16 residues. Germline V lookup: CDR1 SGHTS, CDR2 YDEGEE. General study results and limits: Strongest reported response predictors: early blood clone changes and post-radiation interferon-beta. Tumor-derived TCR clones expanded in blood after radiotherapy plus ipilimumab.

The receptor was derived from a human donor with non-small cell lung cancer whose response to radiotherapy plus ipilimumab could not be evaluated. The V call is TRBV5-8, the J call TRBJ2-3; D remains ambiguous. This specimen consisted of peripheral blood, obtained from a patient treated with radiotherapy plus ipilimumab. CDR3 coding DNA: TGTGCCAGCAGCGCCCGGTTTCCACTTATCACAGATACGCAGTATTTT. It yields the protein CASSARFPLITDTQYF.